This entry lists 20 T cell receptor beta chains sequenced from one sample in a study of cytomegalovirus exposure and HLA in healthy donors (dated 2017 in TCRdb). Library construction relied on the immunoSEQ multiplex PCR assay. What TCRdb holds here is the immuneACCESS table cut down to in-frame rearrangements. Part of the clones is not present; checked against another copy, under half of the missing clones reflect an unresolved V gene, and the others are unexplained. Present in this sample are approximately 99,000 clones, nearly 97% of which were seen just once. The top ten clonotypes cover 0.65% to 0.7% of the sample. Sequencing input: PBMCs. These receptors were collected from a woman under 30 in good health and CMV-seronegative.

The chain uses TRBV28 and TRBJ1-1, with D tentatively TRBD1 (5 bases). Trimming pared 5 bases from V and 1 base from J, leaving 20 bases between. Germline V lookup: CDR1 MDHEN, CDR2 SYDVKM. The CDR3 extends over 17 amino acids. The CDR3, as DNA: TGTGCCAGCAGTGTGGGACTTAGTCTGATGCCGAACACTGAAGCTTTCTTT. Protein sequence: CASSVGLSLMPNTEAFF.

V is TRBV6-1 and J is TRBJ1-5; 10 positions match TRBD1. The CDR3 has 16 residues. Germline-derived CDR1 and CDR2 are MNHNS and SASEGT. The ends lost 4 bases at V and 3 bases at J; junction bases unmatched: 6. CDR3 residues: CASSAGTGVNNQPQHF. As DNA, the CDR3 is TGTGCCAGCAGTGCCGGGACAGGGGTCAACAATCAGCCCCAGCATTTT.

The chain recombines TRBV7-8 with TRBJ1-1; TRBD1 matches 7 bases. The V and J ends lost 5 bases and 0 bases, in that order; junction bases with no gene match: 9. The CDR3 is 16 amino acids. From germline, CDR1 is SGHVS and CDR2 FQNEAQ. The CDR3: CASSARQGMVNTEAFF. DNA of the CDR3: TGTGCCAGCAGCGCCAGACAGGGTATGGTGAACACTGAAGCTTTCTTT.

The chain is built from TRBV16 and TRBJ1-1, with 7 bases identical to TRBD1. V was clipped by 4 bases and J by 5 bases; unmatched bases: 7. CDR3 size: 14 residues. Germline CDR1 and CDR2: KGHSY and FQNENV. In nucleotides, the CDR3 is TGTGCCAGCAGCCGCTCAACAGGGGTGACTGAAGCTTTCTTT. Protein sequence: CASSRSTGVTEAFF.

The chain recombines TRBV18 with TRBJ1-2, with 8 nucleotides matching TRBD1. V shed 4 bases and J 2 bases; nucleotides not matched to a gene: 3. This CDR3 has 14 amino acids. Germline CDR1 and CDR2: KGHSH and LQKENI. CDR3 coding DNA: TGTGCCAGCTCACGACAGGGGCAAAACTATGGCTACACCTTC. Translation gives CASSRQGQNYGYTF. Supplemented by reference TRBV18 and TRBJ1-2, the full variable domain reads NAGVMQNPRHLVRRRGQEARLRCSPMKGHSHVYWYRQLPEEGLKFMVYLQKENIIDESGMPKERFSAEFPKEGPSILRIQQVVRGDSAAYFCASSRQGQNYGYTFGSGTRLTVV.

This chain links TRBV7-9 with TRBJ2-1, with 10 bases fitting TRBD2. This CDR3 has 15 amino acids. With 7 bases clipped from V and 9 bases from J, the junction kept 12 bases outside the gene matches. Germline assignment: CDR1 SEHNR and CDR2 FQNEAQ (reference sequence). CDR3 nucleotide sequence: TGTGCCAGCACCAACCCGAGCGGGGGGGGAATTGAGCAGTTCTTC. It specifies CASTNPSGGGIEQFF.

The rearrangement joins TRBV4-3 to TRBJ2-1, with 13 bases fitting TRBD2. The germline gives CDR1 LGHNA, CDR2 YSLEER. V lost 0 bases and J lost 7; bases outside the gene matches: 3. The CDR3 is 16 amino acids. CDR3 region: CASSQELAGGPNEQFF. For the CDR3, the DNA is TGCGCCAGCAGCCAAGAACTAGCGGGGGGGCCGAATGAGCAGTTCTTC.

V usage is TRBV7-3 and J usage is TRBJ2-1; a weak D match, TRBD2 (6 bases). CDR3 size: 15 residues. The germline V and J ends were trimmed by 1 base and 5 bases, with 12 bases remaining between them. Germline-derived CDR1 and CDR2 are SGHTA and FQGTGA. CDR3 nucleotides: TGTGCCAGCAGCTTAAAGGCGGGGCAGAACAATGAGCAGTTCTTC. Protein sequence: CASSLKAGQNNEQFF.

The chain has TRBV19 and TRBJ1-5; D possibly corresponds to TRBD1 (5 bases). The V gene's germline CDR1 is LNHDA and CDR2 SQIVND (reference sequence). The ends were cut back, 4 bases at V and 5 bases at J, with 15 bases in the middle. This CDR3 spans 15 amino acids. The DNA of the CDR3 is TGTGCCAGTAGTAACCCCACAGGCCACTATCAGCCCCAGCATTTT. Translating it yields CASSNPTGHYQPQHF.

J is TRBJ2-7 and V is TRBV18; D is possibly TRBD2 (6 bases). The CDR3 is 16 amino acids. Trimming removed 1 base from V and 0 bases from J, with 13 bases in between. From germline, CDR1 is KGHSH and CDR2 LQKENI. CDR3 bases: TGTGCCAGCTCACCACGATCCGCGGGGAACTCCTACGAGCAGTACTTC. Translated, it gives CASSPRSAGNSYEQYF.

The J gene is TRBJ1-4, the V gene TRBV25-1; D may be TRBD1 (6 bases). This CDR3 has 15 amino acids. CDR1 and CDR2 (germline): MGHDK, SYGVNS. Between the trimmed V and J ends, which lost 5 bases and 7 bases, there was a span of 17 bases. Written as DNA, the CDR3 is TGTGCCAGCAGTCCCTTAGGGGGTAAGGTTGAAAAACTGTTTTTT. This sequence encodes CASSPLGGKVEKLFF. The full variable domain, rest sourced from reference TRBV25-1 and TRBJ1-4, is EADIYQTPRYLVIGTGKKITLECSQTMGHDKMYWYQQDPGMELHLIHYSYGVNSTEKGDLSSESTVSRIRTEHFPLTLESARPSHTSQYLCASSPLGGKVEKLFFGSGTQLSVL.

This rearrangement joins TRBV5-4 to TRBJ2-3; possibly TRBD1 for D (5 bases). The CDR3 runs to 15 residues. Germline-derived CDR1 and CDR2 are SGHNT and YYREEE (reference sequence). The germline V and J ends were trimmed by 4 bases and 2 bases, with 14 bases remaining between them. CDR3 residues: CASSPRAPPTDTQYF. The CDR3 DNA reads TGTGCCAGCAGCCCCAGGGCCCCCCCCACAGATACGCAGTATTTT.

This chain joins TRBV7-9 and TRBJ1-1; possibly TRBD1 for D (5 bases). V lost 5 bases, J lost 5 bases, and 9 bases lay in between. Germline V lookup: CDR1 SEHNR, CDR2 FQNEAQ (reference sequence). The CDR3 runs 12 residues. CDR3 sequence (DNA): TGTGCCAGCAGCAACGGGGGTACTGAAGCTTTCTTT. Translation: CASSNGGTEAFF.

The chain is built from TRBV27 and TRBJ2-1; tentative D call: TRBD1 (6 bases). The V end was cut by 3 bases, the J end by 0 bases, with 15 bases between. CDR1 and CDR2 from the germline V gene are MNHEY and SMNVEV (reference sequence). The CDR3 extends over 17 amino acids. The CDR3 region is CASSFKGGLSSYNEQFF. The CDR3 DNA is TGTGCCAGCAGTTTTAAAGGGGGTCTAAGCTCCTACAATGAGCAGTTCTTC.

V is TRBV7-8 and J is TRBJ1-4, with no clear D. The germline V gene has CDR1 SGHVS and CDR2 FQNEAQ. The V gene lost 5 bases and the J gene lost 7 bases, with 26 bases spanning the gap. CDR3 length: 18 residues. Here the CDR3 DNA reads TGTGCCAGCAGCCCCACCCGAGGGCGCGAGTATCTTCGTGAAAAACTGTTTTTT. Its translation is CASSPTRGREYLREKLFF.

The V gene is TRBV5-1, the J gene TRBJ2-7; 10 bases are shared with TRBD1. The CDR3 loop spans 15 amino acids. CDR1 SGHRS and CDR2 YFSETQ come from the germline V gene. The ends lost 4 bases at V and 4 bases at J; junction bases unmatched: 8. CDR3: CASSTRTGGVYEQYF. The CDR3, as DNA: TGCGCCAGCAGCACGCGGACAGGGGGTGTTTACGAGCAGTACTTC.

This chain links TRBV6-5 with TRBJ2-1, with TRBD1 matching over 9 bases. Unmatched junction bases numbered 11, after V lost 4 bases and J lost 7 bases. CDR1 and CDR2 (germline): MNHEY, SVGAGI. The CDR3 consists of 16 residues. CDR3 DNA: TGTGCCAGCAGTTCTTCTGGACAGGGGCAGGGGAATGAGCAGTTCTTC. Protein product: CASSSSGQGQGNEQFF.

The rearrangement links TRBV5-1 to TRBJ1-6, with TRBD1 matching 10 bases. CDR3 length: 14 residues. The V segment lost 2 bases and the J segment 11 bases; nucleotides outside the gene matches: 4. Germline V lookup: CDR1 SGHRS, CDR2 YFSETQ. CDR3 residues: CASSFRGQGTPLHF. CDR3 bases: TGCGCCAGCAGCTTTAGGGGACAGGGGACACCCCTCCACTTT.

The chain is built from TRBV18 and TRBJ2-2; 8 nucleotides line up with TRBD1. CDR1 KGHSH and CDR2 LQKENI come from the germline V gene. The CDR3 is made up of 15 amino acids. V gave up 2 bases and J gave up 1 base; unmatched junction bases: 0. Here the CDR3 reads CASSPGTGNTGELFF. The CDR3 nucleotides read TGTGCCAGCTCACCAGGGACAGGGAACACCGGGGAGCTGTTTTTT.

V and J are TRBV6-5 and TRBJ2-1; TRBD2 matches 7 bases. Per germline, CDR1 MNHEY and CDR2 SVGAGI. The CDR3 contains 15 residues. V was clipped by 2 bases and J by 4 bases; unmatched bases: 5. CDR3 nucleotide sequence: TGTGCCAGCAGTTACCAGCGGGGATGGTACAATGAGCAGTTCTTC. It specifies CASSYQRGWYNEQFF.